The clone carrying this TCR beta chain was found once. The antigen remains unidentified. The data derive from a study of shared clonotypes between healthy human individuals. About the research overall: Donors had three CD4 naive, three CD4 memory, two CD8 naive and one CD8 memory plate apiece.

CDR3 length equals 14 residues. V was clipped by 5 bases and J by 2 bases, with 12 bases between them. CDR1 is MDHEN, CDR2 SYDVKM, per germline. Regarding the study as a whole: Generation probabilities of non-shared clonotypes were lower (relative to those shared by all four donors). Sequencing depth was predicted to influence how clonotypes are shared among donors.

CD45RA-negative memory and CD45RA+ naive subsets were split from the CD4+ cells. The repertoire was sequenced with immunoSEQ multiplex PCR; TCRdb's copy has only in-frame clones and lacks some. The data contain around 2.5 million clones, 93% of them seen just once; the ten biggest clones take up 0.36%. This chain joins TRBV28 and TRBJ2-5, with D hard to call. The specimen sequenced was naive CD4+ T cells from PBMCs. Subset: CD45RA+ positively selected. The receptor's source is a man aged 18 to 29 in good health. Some clones in this sample may be carry-over from other donors' samples. This CDR3 reads CASSLQNTQETQYF. CDR3 nucleotide sequence: TGTGCCAGCAGTCTCCAGAATACACAAGAGACCCAGTACTTC.